These T cell receptor beta chains were read from a single sample in a study of CD8+ T cells in alopecia areata. Using immunoSEQ multiplex PCR, the repertoire was profiled, and TCRdb retains in-frame clones only, with some absent. The sample records approximately 30,000 clones, around 62% being singletons. The sequenced material came from NKG2D-high CD8+ T cells sorted from blood. These receptors were collected from a human donor with alopecia areata. The CDR3 runs from the conserved cysteine through the conserved F or W. Fields, in order: CDR3 length, D gene, clone size, V gene, J gene, CDR3 protein, CDR3 DNA. A D gene is named only where the DNA matches it firmly. Only part of the rows carry a size: once, few, many, or a class if the clone is expanded.

cdr3_length: 13; d_call: .; clone_size: .; v_call: TRBV18; j_call: TRBJ2-7; cdr3_aa: CASSRDERYEQYF; cdr3_nt: TGTGCCAGCTCGCGAGACGAACGCTACGAGCAGTACTTC
cdr3_length: 12; d_call: .; clone_size: .; v_call: TRBV19; j_call: TRBJ1-5; cdr3_aa: CASSMVSRPQHF; cdr3_nt: TGTGCCAGTAGTATGGTATCGAGGCCCCAGCATTTT
cdr3_length: 15; d_call: TRBD1; clone_size: .; v_call: TRBV13; j_call: TRBJ2-7; cdr3_aa: CASSLRGQGLYEQYF; cdr3_nt: TGTGCCAGCAGTCTCCGGGGACAGGGTCTTTACGAGCAGTACTTC
cdr3_length: 12; d_call: .; clone_size: medium-sized; v_call: TRBV19; j_call: TRBJ2-7; cdr3_aa: CASITVYYEQYF; cdr3_nt: TGTGCCAGTATAACGGTCTACTACGAGCAGTACTTC
cdr3_length: 13; d_call: TRBD1; clone_size: .; v_call: TRBV19; j_call: TRBJ2-7; cdr3_aa: CASSPGTGNEQYF; cdr3_nt: TGTGCCAGTAGTCCCGGGACAGGGAACGAGCAGTACTTC
cdr3_length: 13; d_call: .; clone_size: .; v_call: TRBV29-1; j_call: TRBJ2-7; cdr3_aa: CSVLDSSSYEQYF; cdr3_nt: TGCAGCGTTTTGGACTCATCCTCCTACGAGCAGTACTTC
cdr3_length: 16; d_call: .; clone_size: .; v_call: TRBV4-1; j_call: TRBJ2-6; cdr3_aa: CASSQFGTLGANVLTF; cdr3_nt: TGCGCCAGCAGCCAATTCGGGACACTTGGGGCCAACGTCCTGACTTTC
cdr3_length: 14; d_call: TRBD2; clone_size: few; v_call: TRBV6-1; j_call: TRBJ2-1; cdr3_aa: CASSVAGGFNEQFF; cdr3_nt: TGTGCCAGCAGTGTAGCGGGAGGGTTCAATGAGCAGTTCTTC
cdr3_length: 14; d_call: .; clone_size: .; v_call: TRBV10-3; j_call: TRBJ2-3; cdr3_aa: CAISQQGPTDTQYF; cdr3_nt: TGTGCCATCAGTCAACAGGGACCCACAGATACGCAGTATTTT
cdr3_length: 15; d_call: TRBD2; clone_size: .; v_call: TRBV11-2; j_call: TRBJ2-5; cdr3_aa: CASSLVTSGQETQYF; cdr3_nt: TGTGCCAGCAGCTTAGTGACTAGCGGGCAAGAGACCCAGTACTTC
cdr3_length: 12; d_call: .; clone_size: .; v_call: TRBV27; j_call: TRBJ2-7; cdr3_aa: CASSLWGREQYF; cdr3_nt: TGTGCCAGCAGTTTATGGGGGCGCGAGCAGTACTTC
cdr3_length: 15; d_call: TRBD2; clone_size: .; v_call: TRBV29-1; j_call: TRBJ2-7; cdr3_aa: CSVEGLAAEPYEQYF; cdr3_nt: TGCAGCGTTGAAGGTCTAGCGGCGGAACCCTACGAGCAGTACTTC
cdr3_length: 16; d_call: .; clone_size: .; v_call: TRBV4-3; j_call: TRBJ1-2; cdr3_aa: CASSQDMAGWAYGYTF; cdr3_nt: TGCGCCAGCAGCCAAGATATGGCAGGGTGGGCCTATGGCTACACCTTC
cdr3_length: 15; d_call: .; clone_size: .; v_call: TRBV4-1; j_call: TRBJ2-7; cdr3_aa: CASSQDPGLHYEQYF; cdr3_nt: TGCGCCAGCAGCCAAGATCCCGGCCTTCACTACGAGCAGTACTTC
cdr3_length: 14; d_call: TRBD1; clone_size: .; v_call: TRBV6-5; j_call: TRBJ2-7; cdr3_aa: CASSSPTGFHEQYF; cdr3_nt: TGTGCCAGCAGTTCCCCGACAGGGTTCCACGAGCAGTACTTC
cdr3_length: 16; d_call: .; clone_size: few; v_call: TRBV13; j_call: TRBJ2-1; cdr3_aa: CASSARSRGSYNEQFF; cdr3_nt: TGTGCCAGCAGCGCCCGTAGCCGGGGTTCCTACAATGAGCAGTTCTTC
cdr3_length: 16; d_call: .; clone_size: .; v_call: TRBV7-2; j_call: TRBJ1-1; cdr3_aa: CASSLVLGVSGTEAFF; cdr3_nt: TGTGCCAGCAGCTTAGTTTTGGGGGTGAGTGGCACTGAAGCTTTCTTT
cdr3_length: 14; d_call: .; clone_size: few; v_call: TRBV19; j_call: TRBJ2-4; cdr3_aa: CARAHGIVKNIQYF; cdr3_nt: TGTGCCAGGGCGCACGGGATAGTCAAAAACATTCAGTACTTC
cdr3_length: 13; d_call: .; clone_size: few; v_call: TRBV29-1; j_call: TRBJ2-7; cdr3_aa: CSVEKGATYEQYF; cdr3_nt: TGCAGCGTTGAAAAAGGGGCGACCTACGAGCAGTACTTC
cdr3_length: 12; d_call: .; clone_size: once; v_call: TRBV2; j_call: TRBJ2-3; cdr3_aa: CASNPVADTQYF; cdr3_nt: TGTGCCAGCAATCCCGTAGCAGATACGCAGTATTTT
cdr3_length: 16; d_call: .; clone_size: few; v_call: TRBV4-1; j_call: TRBJ2-2; cdr3_aa: CASSQGLREVGWELFF; cdr3_nt: TGCGCCAGCAGCCAAGGGCTGAGGGAGGTTGGTTGGGAGCTGTTTTTT
cdr3_length: 13; d_call: TRBD1; clone_size: .; v_call: TRBV30; j_call: TRBJ2-7; cdr3_aa: CACGTASSYEQYF; cdr3_nt: TGTGCCTGTGGGACAGCGAGCTCCTACGAGCAGTACTTC
cdr3_length: 13; d_call: .; clone_size: .; v_call: TRBV7-9; j_call: TRBJ2-7; cdr3_aa: CASSPGYGWEQYF; cdr3_nt: TGTGCCAGCAGCCCCGGCTACGGGTGGGAGCAGTACTTC
cdr3_length: 14; d_call: .; clone_size: .; v_call: TRBV4-1; j_call: TRBJ2-3; cdr3_aa: CASGRILGTDTQYF; cdr3_nt: TGCGCCAGCGGTCGTATATTGGGCACAGATACGCAGTATTTT
cdr3_length: 12; d_call: .; clone_size: once; v_call: TRBV6-5; j_call: TRBJ2-3; cdr3_aa: CASSYRGDTQYF; cdr3_nt: TGTGCCAGCAGTTACCGCGGGGATACGCAGTATTTT
cdr3_length: 15; d_call: TRBD2; clone_size: .; v_call: TRBV27; j_call: TRBJ2-7; cdr3_aa: CASSEGTSGPYEQYF; cdr3_nt: TGTGCCAGCAGCGAAGGGACTAGCGGCCCCTACGAGCAGTACTTC
cdr3_length: 15; d_call: TRBD1; clone_size: .; v_call: TRBV15; j_call: TRBJ2-7; cdr3_aa: CATSRGSGTGHEQYF; cdr3_nt: TGTGCCACCAGCAGAGGCTCCGGGACAGGGCACGAGCAGTACTTC
cdr3_length: 19; d_call: TRBD2; clone_size: .; v_call: TRBV9; j_call: TRBJ2-3; cdr3_aa: CASSVDPLMTSGGADTQYF; cdr3_nt: TGTGCCAGCAGCGTAGACCCACTCATGACTAGCGGGGGAGCAGATACGCAGTATTTT
cdr3_length: 16; d_call: TRBD1; clone_size: few; v_call: TRBV29-1; j_call: TRBJ2-1; cdr3_aa: CSVGSNRDRGYNEQFF; cdr3_nt: TGCAGCGTTGGGTCTAACCGGGACAGGGGGTACAATGAGCAGTTCTTC